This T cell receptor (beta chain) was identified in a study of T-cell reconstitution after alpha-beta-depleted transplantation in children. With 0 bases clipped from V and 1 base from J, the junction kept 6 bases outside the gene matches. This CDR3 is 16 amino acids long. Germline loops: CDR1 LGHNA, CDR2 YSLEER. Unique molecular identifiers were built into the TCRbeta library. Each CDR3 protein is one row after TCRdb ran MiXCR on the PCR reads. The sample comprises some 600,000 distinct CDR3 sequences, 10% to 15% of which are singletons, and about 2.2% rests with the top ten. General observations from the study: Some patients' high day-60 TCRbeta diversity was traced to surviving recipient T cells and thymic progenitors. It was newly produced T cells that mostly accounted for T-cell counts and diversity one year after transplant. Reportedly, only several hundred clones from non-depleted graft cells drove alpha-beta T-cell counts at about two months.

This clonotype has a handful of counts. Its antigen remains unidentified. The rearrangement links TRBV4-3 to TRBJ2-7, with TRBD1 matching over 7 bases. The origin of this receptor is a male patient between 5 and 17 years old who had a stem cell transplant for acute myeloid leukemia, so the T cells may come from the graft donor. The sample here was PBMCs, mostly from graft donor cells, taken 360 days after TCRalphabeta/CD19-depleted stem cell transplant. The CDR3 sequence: CASSQDWADRSYEQYF. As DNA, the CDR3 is TGCGCCAGCAGCCAAGATTGGGCGGACAGGTCCTACGAGCAGTACTTC.